The present entry profiles one TCR beta chain with its context. It lacks a known antigen. No base qualities exist here, and no much larger clone lies one base off it. These data belong to a study of blood T cells in healthy people across ages (dated by TCRdb to the mid-2010s). Broadly, across the study: In model experiments, roughly one uniquely barcoded TCR beta cDNA molecule per two T cells was captured by template switching. Donors of different ages were randomly distributed across sequencing lanes to avoid experimental bias. The donors were split into four age groups: young (average 16 years), middle-aged (around 37), aged (about 62) and long-lived (approximately 80). The study measured age-related changes in TCR beta repertoire diversity using deep sequencing normalized with unique cDNA molecular identifiers. Using the same blood draw, the study looked at two additional independent replicas of 1 million unique cDNA reads for two donors, one aged 18 to 30 and the other aged 80 or older.

The CDR3 starts with the cysteine, ends with the phenylalanine, and has 16 residues. The CDR3 DNA has 48 bases and is translated from base 1. CDR1 and CDR2 are read off the germline V gene (reference sequence) as LNHNV and YYDKDF. Trimming at the junction amounts to 0 bases on V and 0 bases on J, and the germline ends lie 10 bases apart. The library relied on 5' RACE. The sequencer was an Illumina HiSeq 2500. A second PCR of roughly 7 to 11 cycles was performed with a sample-barcoded 5' primer and a J-beta primer mix. A unique molecular identifier was introduced onto each TCR beta cDNA molecule by a template-switch 5' adaptor carrying 12 random nucleotides. At least 2.5 million CDR3-containing paired-end reads were obtained from each sample. First-strand cDNA was synthesized from all RNA with the Mint cDNA synthesis kit, primed by a TRBC-specific oligonucleotide. All cDNA was treated with uracil-DNA glycosylase and then went through a first 18-cycle PCR with the universal primers M1SS and BC2_uni_R. The study's processing was this. Each sample was normalized by randomly selecting 1 million high-quality reads, each carrying a distinct molecular identifier. Instead of being binned into consensus sequences, reads with shared molecular identifiers were discarded. MiTCR, with a Q25 quality threshold and the strictest error-elimination algorithm, was used for CDR3 identification, clonotype clustering and error correction. Lower-bound total TCR beta diversity was estimated with a nonparametric unseen species model using Euler transformation. The raw public reads went through TCRdb reprocessing: fastp at Q25, MiXCR clone calling, in-frame beta chains kept. A single entry per CDR3 protein holds the most common genes and DNA from its merged rows. V and J calls and clone size were set by TCRdb, not the authors. This sample gives roughly 1.6 million distinct CDR3 sequences in total; roughly 32% of them show up just once. Approximately 10% of the sample is held by the ten biggest clonotypes.

On the study overall, not on this receptor specifically: The long-lived group showed more naive CD4+ T cells, fewer expanded clones and increased TCR diversity than the aged group, suggesting age selection. Estimates of total diversity based on one million sequenced T cells were regarded as lower bounds and as underestimates. Since profiling was done on bulk unsorted PBMCs, naive and antigen-experienced compartments could not be conclusively compared. Because donor CMV infection status was unknown, age-related changes in expanded clonotypes were potentially confounded. There was a strong correlation between observed TCR beta diversity and the percentage of naive T cells measured by flow cytometry. Observed TCR beta diversity per million T cells fell roughly linearly with age, and a significant reduction was already apparent by age about 38.

Donors were 35 to 40 systemically healthy Caucasian individuals from Russia aged roughly 6 to 95 years. Each donor gave ten milliliters of peripheral blood, drawn into EDTA-treated Vacutainer tubes. Ficoll-Paque density-gradient centrifugation was used to isolate PBMCs, with at least 7 million per sample. Trizol reagent was used to extract total RNA from PBMCs, with at least 6 micrograms per sample. Naive CD45RAhigh/CD27high T cell percentages were measured by flow cytometry on a PBMC aliquot from every donor. The TCR comes from a woman younger than 45 in good health. In this chain, TRBV15 is recombined with TRBJ2-3; confidence is insufficient to name the D gene. The sample consisted of blood. The CDR3 protein sequence reads: CATSRDRAPSTDTQYF. In nucleotides, the sequence is TGTGCCACCAGCAGAGATAGAGCGCCTAGCACAGATACGCAGTATTTT.